This is a list of T cell receptor beta chains from one sample in a study of T cell responses to AZD1222 COVID-19 vaccine. Generated by immunoSEQ multiplex PCR, the TCRdb table keeps only in-frame clones and is missing some. The repertoire holds 90,000 to 100,000 clones, about 89% seen once, with 6.5% to 8% in the top ten. The sample here was peripheral blood, taken on day 0 of AZD1222 vaccination. Receptors were obtained from an adult in good health. CDR3s include the opening cysteine and the closing phenylalanine or tryptophan. Each record gives: clone size, V gene, J gene, D gene, CDR3 protein, CDR3 DNA. D genes are given only for firm matches. Only part of the rows carry a size: once, few, many, or a class if the clone is expanded.

size: -; V: TRBV15; J: TRBJ1-5; D: -; CDR3: CATSTALSNQPQHF; DNA: TGTGCCACCAGCACAGCCCTTAGCAATCAGCCCCAGCATTTT
size: -; V: TRBV7-2; J: TRBJ1-2; D: -; CDR3: CASSPDKNYGYTF; DNA: TGTGCCAGCAGCCCCGACAAAAACTATGGCTACACCTTC
size: -; V: TRBV9; J: TRBJ1-3; D: -; CDR3: CASSVVDTSGNTIYF; DNA: TGTGCCAGCAGCGTAGTGGACACATCGGGAAACACCATATATTTT
size: -; V: TRBV24-1; J: TRBJ2-7; D: TRBD1; CDR3: CATSDLWSGQGPYEQYF; DNA: TGTGCCACCAGTGATTTGTGGTCGGGACAGGGGCCATACGAGCAGTACTTC
size: -; V: TRBV6-5; J: TRBJ1-1; D: -; CDR3: CASIPWEGNTEAFF; DNA: TGTGCCAGCATCCCGTGGGAGGGTAACACTGAAGCTTTCTTT
size: -; V: TRBV7-9; J: TRBJ2-7; D: TRBD2; CDR3: CASSLESLLAVDYEQYF; DNA: TGTGCCAGCAGCTTAGAAAGTTTACTAGCGGTCGACTACGAGCAGTACTTC
size: -; V: TRBV4-3; J: TRBJ1-6; D: -; CDR3: CASSQGHVGNSPLHF; DNA: TGCGCCAGCAGCCAAGGGCACGTGGGGAATTCACCCCTCCACTTT
size: once; V: TRBV9; J: TRBJ1-1; D: -; CDR3: CASSVEGATTEAFF; DNA: TGTGCCAGCAGCGTAGAAGGGGCAACGACTGAAGCTTTCTTT
size: once; V: TRBV18; J: TRBJ1-1; D: TRBD1; CDR3: CASSSSNRGLGYTEAFF; DNA: TGTGCCAGCTCATCCTCAAACAGGGGGCTCGGCTACACTGAAGCTTTCTTT
size: -; V: TRBV29-1; J: TRBJ2-5; D: -; CDR3: CSGGRLQETQYF; DNA: TGCAGCGGGGGGCGCCTCCAAGAGACCCAGTACTTC
size: -; V: TRBV9; J: TRBJ2-2; D: TRBD2; CDR3: CASSVVDGRGRELFF; DNA: TGTGCCAGCAGCGTAGTAGATGGGAGGGGCAGGGAGCTGTTTTTT
size: -; V: TRBV10-3; J: TRBJ1-3; D: -; CDR3: CAISDRSRGNTIYF; DNA: TGTGCCATCAGTGACAGGTCCCGTGGAAACACCATATATTTT
size: -; V: TRBV6-5; J: TRBJ1-2; D: TRBD1; CDR3: CASSSPRGASNYGYTF; DNA: TGTGCCAGCAGTTCCCCCAGGGGGGCGTCTAACTATGGCTACACCTTC
size: -; V: TRBV9; J: TRBJ1-6; D: -; CDR3: CASSVEIGVNSPLHF; DNA: TGTGCCAGCAGCGTAGAAATAGGGGTTAATTCACCCCTCCACTTT
size: -; V: TRBV29-1; J: TRBJ2-2; D: -; CDR3: CSAALQLTGELFF; DNA: TGCAGCGCGGCCCTGCAGCTCACCGGGGAGCTGTTTTTT
size: -; V: TRBV27; J: TRBJ2-6; D: -; CDR3: CASSLGVGAGANVLTF; DNA: TGTGCCAGCAGTTTAGGGGTTGGCGCCGGGGCCAACGTCCTGACTTTC
size: -; V: TRBV9; J: TRBJ2-2; D: TRBD2; CDR3: CASSVGLAGTANTGELFF; DNA: TGTGCCAGCAGCGTAGGACTAGCGGGGACCGCGAACACCGGGGAGCTGTTTTTT
size: -; V: TRBV18; J: TRBJ1-1; D: -; CDR3: CASSVNPNTEAFF; DNA: TGTGCCAGCTCAGTAAATCCGAACACTGAAGCTTTCTTT
size: -; V: TRBV5-5; J: TRBJ1-1; D: -; CDR3: CASSLDHAGGMNTEAFF; DNA: TGTGCCAGCAGCTTGGATCATGCCGGGGGGATGAACACTGAAGCTTTCTTT
size: once; V: TRBV15; J: TRBJ1-2; D: TRBD1; CDR3: CATSTGQGTYYGYTF; DNA: TGTGCCACCAGCACTGGACAGGGAACTTACTATGGCTACACCTTC
size: -; V: TRBV19; J: TRBJ2-7; D: -; CDR3: CASSIVGAGYEQYF; DNA: TGTGCCAGTAGTATAGTGGGGGCCGGCTACGAGCAGTACTTC
size: -; V: TRBV14; J: TRBJ1-4; D: -; CDR3: CASSQIQGSNEKLFF; DNA: TGTGCCAGCAGCCAAATCCAGGGGAGTAATGAAAAACTGTTTTTT
size: -; V: TRBV19; J: TRBJ2-1; D: TRBD2; CDR3: CASSTPSGRAYNEQFF; DNA: TGTGCCAGTAGTACACCTAGCGGGAGGGCCTACAATGAGCAGTTCTTC
size: -; V: TRBV5-5; J: TRBJ1-5; D: TRBD1; CDR3: CASRLGQASQPQHF; DNA: TGTGCCAGCAGACTCGGACAGGCGAGTCAGCCCCAGCATTTT
size: once; V: TRBV10-3; J: TRBJ2-7; D: -; CDR3: CAIRDNYEQYF; DNA: TGTGCCATCAGGGATAACTACGAGCAGTACTTC
size: -; V: TRBV5-1; J: TRBJ2-2; D: TRBD2; CDR3: CASSPGLADTGELFF; DNA: TGCGCCAGCAGCCCGGGACTAGCGGACACCGGGGAGCTGTTTTTT
size: -; V: TRBV4-3; J: TRBJ2-3; D: -; CDR3: CASSQGAEDTQYF; DNA: TGCGCCAGCAGCCAAGGGGCGGAGGATACGCAGTATTTT
size: -; V: TRBV7-8; J: TRBJ2-1; D: TRBD2; CDR3: CASSAPTSGHYNEQFF; DNA: TGTGCCAGCAGCGCCCCGACTAGCGGGCATTACAATGAGCAGTTCTTC
size: -; V: TRBV13; J: TRBJ2-7; D: -; CDR3: CASSLTSGRYEQYF; DNA: TGTGCCAGCAGCTTAACTTCAGGACGCTACGAGCAGTACTTC
size: -; V: TRBV28; J: TRBJ1-1; D: -; CDR3: CASSLWGAGSEAFF; DNA: TGTGCCAGCAGTTTATGGGGAGCGGGCTCCGAAGCTTTCTTT
size: -; V: TRBV12-3/TRBV12-4; J: TRBJ2-4; D: -; CDR3: CASTQTGLDIQYF; DNA: TGTGCCAGCACCCAGACAGGTCTGGACATTCAGTACTTC
size: -; V: TRBV27; J: TRBJ2-5; D: -; CDR3: CASSLRRSRGGRETQYF; DNA: TGTGCCAGCAGTTTGAGGAGGTCGAGGGGAGGACGAGAGACCCAGTACTTC
size: -; V: TRBV5-5; J: TRBJ2-7; D: TRBD1; CDR3: CASSLLGQTTYEQYF; DNA: TGTGCCAGCAGCTTGTTGGGACAGACAACCTACGAGCAGTACTTC
size: -; V: TRBV5-6; J: TRBJ2-3; D: TRBD2; CDR3: CASSPGLATDTQYF; DNA: TGTGCCAGCAGCCCGGGACTAGCGACAGATACGCAGTATTTT
size: -; V: TRBV5-4; J: TRBJ2-3; D: -; CDR3: CASSLGGLEDTQYF; DNA: TGTGCCAGCAGCTTGGGAGGGTTAGAAGATACGCAGTATTTT
size: -; V: TRBV4-2; J: TRBJ2-1; D: TRBD2; CDR3: CASSQDSMTSGGGGYNEQFF; DNA: TGTGCCAGCAGCCAAGATTCTATGACTAGCGGGGGCGGGGGCTACAATGAGCAGTTCTTC
size: -; V: TRBV7-2; J: TRBJ2-2; D: -; CDR3: CASSPDRNTGELFF; DNA: TGTGCCAGCAGTCCAGACAGAAATACCGGGGAGCTGTTTTTT
size: -; V: TRBV19; J: TRBJ2-7; D: -; CDR3: CASPRTPPGGRF; DNA: TGTGCCAGCCCTCGGACCCCCCCGGGTGGCCGCTTC
size: -; V: TRBV7-2; J: TRBJ1-4; D: -; CDR3: CASSLPGLRGEKLFF; DNA: TGTGCCAGCAGCCTACCGGGCCTTCGAGGCGAAAAACTGTTTTTT
size: -; V: TRBV28; J: TRBJ1-6; D: -; CDR3: CASIYTRPPNSPLHF; DNA: TGTGCCAGCATCTATACAAGGCCCCCGAATTCACCCCTCCACTTT
size: -; V: TRBV2; J: TRBJ1-1; D: -; CDR3: CASSIQGINTEAFF; DNA: TGTGCCAGCTCGATACAGGGTATCAACACTGAAGCTTTCTTT
size: once; V: TRBV7-2; J: TRBJ2-5; D: -; CDR3: CASSPGLTSSQETQYF; DNA: TGTGCCAGCAGCCCTGGCCTCACTAGCAGTCAAGAGACCCAGTACTTC
size: -; V: TRBV4-3; J: TRBJ1-6; D: -; CDR3: CASSQDPQGYHNSPLHF; DNA: TGCGCCAGCAGCCAAGACCCTCAGGGTTACCATAATTCACCCCTCCACTTT
size: -; V: TRBV18; J: TRBJ2-3; D: -; CDR3: CASSPPTLRDTQYF; DNA: TGTGCCAGCTCACCACCGACTTTAAGGGATACGCAGTATTTT
size: -; V: TRBV7-9; J: TRBJ1-1; D: -; CDR3: CASSLEDGRVSGTEAFF; DNA: TGTGCCAGCAGCCTTGAAGACGGCAGGGTTTCGGGCACTGAAGCTTTCTTT
size: once; V: TRBV7-6; J: TRBJ1-2; D: -; CDR3: CASSPSHADRLPHSGYTF; DNA: TGTGCCAGCAGCCCCTCACACGCGGACAGACTCCCCCATAGCGGCTACACCTTC
size: -; V: TRBV6-5; J: TRBJ2-3; D: -; CDR3: CASSYWQATDTQYF; DNA: TGTGCCAGCAGTTACTGGCAGGCGACAGATACGCAGTATTTT
size: once; V: TRBV28; J: TRBJ1-2; D: -; CDR3: CASSTTGRANYGYTF; DNA: TGTGCCAGCAGTACCACAGGGAGAGCTAACTATGGCTACACCTTC